These 21 T cell receptor beta chains originate from one sample sequenced in a study of blood T cell repertoires in COVID-19 (TCRdb year 2020). Library preparation was by the immunoSEQ multiplex PCR assay. This immuneACCESS table, as held by TCRdb, lists in-frame sequences with V and J called but not all clones. Of the missing ones, under half trace to an unresolved V gene in checked studies; the others have no known cause. This sample lists about 360,000 clones; 80% to 90% were detected once. Of the sample, 7% to 7.5% is held by the ten largest clones. The sample comprised peripheral blood. These receptors all stem from a woman aged 55-69 years with COVID-19, enrolled during active disease.

The V and J genes are TRBV18 and TRBJ2-3; 7 bases fit TRBD2. V was pared by 0 bases and J by 1 base, with 1 base of the junction left unmatched. The germline CDR1 and CDR2 sequences are KGHSH and LQKENI. The CDR3 has 15 amino acids. The CDR3 is CASSPPSGGTDTQYF. Written as DNA, the CDR3 is TGTGCCAGCTCACCACCGAGCGGGGGCACAGATACGCAGTATTTT.

The rearrangement joins TRBV18 to TRBJ1-2; TRBD1 matches at 9 bases. The CDR3 is 13 residues long. Trimming cost V 6 bases and J 5 bases; bases outside gene matches: 4. Germline values: CDR1 KGHSH, CDR2 LQKENI. The CDR3 region is CASSQDRGYGYTF. The CDR3 coding sequence is TGTGCCAGCTCGCAGGACAGGGGTTATGGCTACACCTTC. Supplemented by reference TRBV18 and TRBJ1-2, the full variable domain reads NAGVMQNPRHLVRRRGQEARLRCSPMKGHSHVYWYRQLPEEGLKFMVYLQKENIIDESGMPKERFSAEFPKEGPSILRIQQVVRGDSAAYFCASSQDRGYGYTFGSGTRLTVV.

The chain combines TRBV9 with TRBJ2-1; maybe TRBD2 (5 bases). Germline V CDR1 and CDR2: SGDLS, YYNGEE. The CDR3 consists of 14 residues. Trimming left V 4 bases short and J 6 bases short, with 14 bases between. Here the CDR3 reads CASSPSGLANEQFF. DNA for the CDR3: TGTGCCAGCAGCCCCAGTGGGCTAGCCAATGAGCAGTTCTTC.

V is TRBV5-1 and J is TRBJ1-2, with 10 bases lining up with TRBD1. V lost 1 base to trimming and J lost 6 bases; unmatched junction nucleotides: 24. The CDR3 length is 21 residues. The germline gives CDR1 SGHRS, CDR2 YFSETQ. The CDR3 DNA reads as TGCGCCAGCAGCTTGTCTATCATCAGCCCCCCCCGGACAGGGGGAAAGGATGGCTACACCTTC. Amino acids: CASSLSIISPPRTGGKDGYTF.

This chain uses TRBV5-4 with TRBJ2-7; TRBD1 might be the D (5 bases). The CDR3 runs 15 residues. Germline CDR1 and CDR2: SGHNT and YYREEE (reference sequence). The ends were cut back, 4 bases at V and 0 bases at J, with 14 bases in the middle. CDR3 sequence: CASSLKQASSYEQYF. The DNA for the CDR3 is TGTGCCAGCAGCCTGAAACAGGCAAGCTCCTACGAGCAGTACTTC.

V is TRBV7-8 and J is TRBJ2-2; 16 nucleotides align to TRBD2. CDR1 is SGHVS and CDR2 is FQNEAQ in the germline V gene. The CDR3 spans 16 residues. V lost 5 bases, J lost 5 bases, and 2 bases stayed unmatched. CDR3 coding DNA: TGTGCCAGCAGCCCGGGACTAGCGGGGGGGACCGGGGAGCTGTTTTTT. Translation gives CASSPGLAGGTGELFF.

The chain joins TRBV6-5 to TRBJ1-4, with a weak D call TRBD1 (6 bases). The length of the CDR3 is 15 residues. V was clipped by 3 bases and J by 5 bases, with 13 bases between them. The germline CDR1 and CDR2 sequences are MNHEY and SVGAGI. The CDR3, as DNA: TGTGCCAGCAGTTATTCAGGGGCAGTCAATGAAAAACTGTTTTTT. Amino acid sequence: CASSYSGAVNEKLFF.

This clone was detected a few times. The chain combines TRBV4-1 with TRBJ2-5, with a tentative D call TRBD2 (5 bases). From germline, CDR1 is MGHRA and CDR2 YSYEKL. The CDR3 extends over 17 amino acids. Trimming stripped 5 bases from V and 2 bases from J, with 21 bases between. The CDR3 reads CASSSQGRTATQETQYF. The CDR3 bases are TGCGCCAGCAGCTCGCAAGGTCGGACTGCAACACAAGAGACCCAGTACTTC.

V usage is TRBV19 and J usage is TRBJ1-2; TRBD1 aligns across 11 bases. The germline gives CDR1 LNHDA, CDR2 SQIVND (reference sequence). The V and J ends lost 5 bases and 9 bases, in that order; junction bases with no gene match: 14. The CDR3 is 16 residues long. The CDR3 coding sequence is TGTGCCAGTAGTGCCGGACAGGGGGCCTCTCCCTTGAGCTACACCTTC. Translating gives CASSAGQGASPLSYTF.

The rearrangement joins TRBV19 to TRBJ1-5, with D tentatively TRBD1 (5 bases). Trimming removed 0 bases at V and 6 bases at J, with 12 bases between. Germline CDR1 is LNHDA and CDR2 is SQIVND (reference sequence). The CDR3 loop spans 15 amino acids. CDR3 in amino acids: CASSIDFGGGQPQHF. The CDR3 coding sequence is TGTGCCAGTAGTATAGATTTCGGGGGAGGTCAGCCCCAGCATTTT. The full variable domain, its missing parts supplied by reference TRBV19 and TRBJ1-5, is DGGITQSPKYLFRKEGQNVTLSCEQNLNHDAMYWYRQDPGQGLRLIYYSQIVNDFQKGDIAEGYSVSREKKESFPLTVTSAQKNPTAFYLCASSIDFGGGQPQHFGDGTRLSIL.

This chain connects TRBV7-2 to TRBJ1-2; possible D gene TRBD1, 6 bases. Trimming took 3 bases from V and 6 from J, leaving 14 bases between them. CDR3 length equals 14 residues. Germline CDR1 is SGHTA and CDR2 is FQGNSA. The CDR3 sequence is CASSFYRDLDGYTF. As DNA, the CDR3 is TGTGCCAGCAGCTTTTACAGGGACCTTGATGGCTACACCTTC.

The V gene is TRBV6-5, the J gene TRBJ1-3; D possibly corresponds to TRBD1 (6 bases). This CDR3 comprises 11 residues. V was trimmed by 5 bases and J by 13 bases, leaving 12 bases between them. CDR1 is MNHEY and CDR2 is SVGAGI in the germline V gene. This CDR3 is CASSSRTVIYF. The CDR3 nucleotides are TGTGCCAGCAGTAGTAGGACAGTAATATATTTT.

The rearrangement links TRBV5-1 to TRBJ2-2, with 8 nucleotides matching TRBD1. CDR1 and CDR2 from the germline V gene are SGHRS and YFSETQ. The CDR3 extends over 15 amino acids. V was clipped by 4 bases and J by 0 bases; unmatched bases: 2. This chain's CDR3 is CASSPGQANTGELFF. DNA of the CDR3: TGCGCCAGCAGCCCGGGACAGGCGAACACCGGGGAGCTGTTTTTT.

The chain joins TRBV7-9 to TRBJ1-1; TRBD1 might be the D (6 bases). The CDR3 covers 14 residues. V lost 4 bases, J lost 8 bases, and 17 bases lay in between. Germline assignment: CDR1 SEHNR and CDR2 FQNEAQ (reference sequence). In nucleotides, the CDR3 is TGTGCCAGCAGCTCTATGGCTTCCGGGACAGAAGCTTTCTTT. Amino acids: CASSSMASGTEAFF.

The V gene is TRBV28, the J gene TRBJ1-1, with 9 bases aligning to TRBD1. J was trimmed by 3 bases and V by 7 bases; bases with no gene match: 12. From germline, CDR1 is MDHEN and CDR2 SYDVKM. The CDR3 is 16 residues long. The CDR3 DNA reads as TGTGCCAGCATCGTCCCGGGACAGGGTAGGGACACTGAAGCTTTCTTT. It is translated as CASIVPGQGRDTEAFF.

This chain joins TRBV27 and TRBJ2-2; D call uncertain. The germline V gene encodes CDR1 MNHEY and CDR2 SMNVEV (reference sequence). CDR3 length equals 14 residues. Trimming removed 4 bases from V and 3 bases from J, with 9 bases in between. CDR3 protein: CASSSLVYTGELFF. The CDR3 region has the DNA TGTGCCAGCAGTTCCCTAGTGTACACCGGGGAGCTGTTTTTT.

The table lists this clone with a few counts. The chain couples TRBV6-1 to TRBJ1-2; D may be TRBD1 (6 bases). Germline CDR1 and CDR2: MNHNS and SASEGT. The CDR3 has 14 residues. V was pared by 5 bases and J by 4 bases, with 14 bases between. The CDR3 is CASSPPGEGYGYTF. The CDR3 coding sequence is TGTGCCAGCAGTCCTCCAGGGGAGGGCTATGGCTACACCTTC.

This chain uses TRBV5-6 with TRBJ2-3, with D uncertain. The CDR3 loop spans 13 amino acids. The germline gives CDR1 SGHDT, CDR2 YYEEEE. Trimming cost V 4 bases and J 3 bases, with 9 bases left between them. CDR3 protein: CASSPTGTDTQYF. The DNA of the CDR3 is TGTGCCAGCAGCCCTACCGGGACAGATACGCAGTATTTT.

The chain is built from TRBV5-1 and TRBJ1-1; a weak D match, TRBD1 (5 bases). The CDR3 runs 16 residues. V shed 3 bases and J shed 0 bases, with 15 bases lying between them. The germline V gene has CDR1 SGHRS and CDR2 YFSETQ. The CDR3 loop reads CASSSGGPTMNTEAFF. The CDR3 coding sequence is TGCGCCAGCAGCTCCGGGGGACCGACAATGAACACTGAAGCTTTCTTT. Variable domain in full (rest from reference TRBV5-1 and TRBJ1-1): KAGVTQTPRYLIKTRGQQVTLSCSPISGHRSVSWYQQTPGQGLQFLFEYFSETQRNKGNFPGRFSGRQFSNSRSEMNVSTLELGDSALYLCASSSGGPTMNTEAFFGQGTRLTVV.

This chain links TRBV28 with TRBJ1-2; maybe TRBD1 (5 bases). The CDR3 totals 13 residues. Germline V gene sequence: CDR1 MDHEN, CDR2 SYDVKM. Trimming shortened V by 2 bases and J by 5 bases, and 9 bases separated the two germline ends. Here the CDR3 reads CASSLGRVYGYTF. The CDR3 nucleotides are TGTGCCAGCAGTTTAGGCAGGGTGTATGGCTACACCTTC.

The chain joins TRBV9 to TRBJ2-4; a possible D gene is TRBD2 (5 bases). This CDR3 is built from 17 residues. CDR1 SGDLS and CDR2 YYNGEE come from the germline V gene. Trimming stripped 4 bases from V and 0 bases from J, with 17 bases between. The CDR3 loop is CASSPLRGILAKNIQYF. The CDR3 DNA reads as TGTGCCAGCAGCCCCCTCCGGGGTATTCTAGCCAAAAACATTCAGTACTTC. The full variable domain, its missing parts supplied by reference TRBV9 and TRBJ2-4, is DSGVTQTPKHLITATGQRVTLRCSPRSGDLSVYWYQQSLDQGLQFLIQYYNGEERAKGNILERFSAQQFPDLHSELNLSSLELGDSALYFCASSPLRGILAKNIQYFGAGTRLSVL.